The clone carrying this T cell receptor beta chain was seen a single time. The assay was immunoSEQ multiplex PCR, and TCRdb's table has in-frame clones only and misses some. The table shows almost 200,000 clones, with 89% occurring only once. The CDR3 consists of 15 residues. Trimming pared 6 bases from V and 4 bases from J, leaving 16 bases between. Looked up from germline, CDR1 is MDHEN and CDR2 is SYDVKM. The sample comes from a study of blood T cell repertoires in COVID-19. Study background: There were acute and convalescent COVID-19 samples, and they came from the United States, Italy and Spain.

The sequenced sample consisted of PBMCs or T cells enriched from blood (not recorded which). This clonotype was sampled from a woman younger than 30 who had recovered from COVID-19. The V call is TRBV28, the J call TRBJ1-5; a possible D gene is TRBD1 (6 bases). The chain's CDR3 is CASRGAGVGNQPQHF. The CDR3 region has the DNA TGTGCCAGCAGGGGGGCCGGGGTCGGAAATCAGCCCCAGCATTTT.